The 30 T cell receptor beta chains in this list originate from one sample, sequenced in a study of T cells in women clearing cervical HPV infection. Libraries were prepared by immunoSEQ multiplex PCR; TCRdb keeps only in-frame clonotypes and omits some of them. This repertoire includes roughly 23,000 clones. Sequencing used blood buffy coat. These receptors originate from a woman between 18 and 69 years old with a cervical HPV16 infection that either progressed to CIN3+ or cleared (not recorded which).

Concerning this clone: The CDR3 extends 3 residues past the end of the read, so its final part is completed from the germline J gene. The chain links TRBV5-1 to TRBJ1-2; D perhaps matches TRBD1 (6 bases). This CDR3 contains 15 residues. Trimming removed 0 bases from V and 0 bases from J, with 9 bases in between. Germline-derived CDR1 and CDR2 are SGHRS and YFSETQ. CDR3 bases read: TGCGCCAGCAGCTTGGGACAGGAGACTAACTATGGC. This codes for CASSLGQETNYG. In full, the CDR3 is CASSLGQETNYGYTF.

CDR3 bases read: TGTGCCAGCAGCCCCGGCTACGAG. This sequence encodes CASSPGYE. The full CDR3 protein reads CASSPGYEQYF. This chain connects TRBV7-2 to TRBJ2-7; D uncertain. Coverage ceases 3 residues before the CDR3 finishes, and the germline J gene fills in the end. Trimming stripped 5 bases from V and 3 bases from J, with 5 bases between. In germline, CDR1 is SGHTA, CDR2 FQGNSA. This CDR3 is 11 amino acids long. Complete variable domain (other parts from reference TRBV7-2 and TRBJ2-7): GAGVSQSPSNKVTEKGKDVELRCDPISGHTALYWYRQSLGQGLEFLIYFQGNSAPDKSGLPSDRFSAERTGGSVSTLTIQRTQQEDSAVYLCASSPGYEQYFGPGTRLTVT.

To note about this clone: The read terminates 3 residues ahead of where the CDR3 ends, so the germline J gene completes it. V usage is TRBV2 and J usage is TRBJ2-3; 9 nucleotides align to TRBD2. Losses at the gene ends were 2 bases for V and 4 bases for J; bases not matched to a gene: 7. The CDR3 loop spans 16 amino acids. From germline, CDR1 is SNHLY and CDR2 FYNNEI. CDR3 bases read: TGTGCCAGCAGTGAAATCATTAGCGGGGGAGCAGATACG. Encoded protein: CASSEIISGGADT. The complete CDR3 reads CASSEIISGGADTQYF.

Of note for this clone: The CDR3 is cut off 3 residues early in the read; its end comes from the germline J gene. This sequence joins TRBV5-1 and TRBJ1-5, with D uncertain. The CDR3 sequence is 15 residues long. Trimming pared 0 bases from V and 3 bases from J, leaving 10 bases between. From germline, CDR1 is SGHRS and CDR2 YFSETQ. CDR3 sequence reads: CASSLGPRNNQPQHF. Incomplete CDR3 DNA: TGCGCCAGCAGCTTGGGCCCCAGAAACAATCAGCCC. Supplemented by reference TRBV5-1 and TRBJ1-5, the full variable domain reads KAGVTQTPRYLIKTRGQQVTLSCSPISGHRSVSWYQQTPGQGLQFLFEYFSETQRNKGNFPGRFSGRQFSNSRSEMNVSTLELGDSALYLCASSLGPRNNQPQHFGDGTRLSIL.

The CDR3 DNA, read in part, is TGTGCCAGCTCACCGCCCGGGACAGCCAACACCGGGGAG. It yields the protein CASSPPGTANTGE. The whole CDR3 sequence reads CASSPPGTANTGELFF. The chain joins TRBV18 to TRBJ2-2; 7 nucleotides line up with TRBD1. The read terminates 3 residues before the CDR3 end, so the remaining end is supplied by the germline J gene. V shed 3 bases, J shed 2 bases, and the junction held 6 bases outside the gene matches. This CDR3 comprises 16 residues. Germline V gene sequence: CDR1 KGHSH, CDR2 LQKENI.

Concerning this clone: The missing CDR3 end, 3 residues past where the read stops, is filled in from the germline J gene. This chain connects TRBV4-1 to TRBJ2-7, with TRBD1 matching 7 bases. J gave up 2 bases and V 1 base, and 8 bases lay outside the gene matches. The CDR3 runs 16 residues. Germline V gene sequence: CDR1 MGHRA, CDR2 YSYEKL. The CDR3 bases that were read are TGCGCCAGCAGCCAAGGATTCGGGGACAGCCCCTACGAG. Protein sequence: CASSQGFGDSPYE. The CDR3, in full, reads CASSQGFGDSPYEQYF.

Note on this clone: The read halts 3 residues ahead of the CDR3 end, with the missing end drawn from the germline J gene. The genes are TRBV20-1 and TRBJ1-1; D gene unclear. Germline CDR1 reads DFQATT; CDR2 reads SNEGSKA (reference sequence). V was shortened by 2 bases and J by 5 bases, with 18 bases between the two germline ends. The CDR3 spans 15 residues. The DNA read from the CDR3 is TGCAGTGCTAGACTCCGATTAGAAATGCGTACTGAA. Translated: CSARLRLEMRTE. The full CDR3 sequence reads CSARLRLEMRTEAFF.

On this clone itself: The read gets to within 3 residues of the CDR3 end, and the germline J gene fills in the rest. The chain is built from TRBV20-1 and TRBJ2-7, with TRBD1 matching 7 bases. The CDR3 has 14 residues. Germline V CDR1 and CDR2: DFQATT, SNEGSKA (reference sequence). V lost 3 bases and J lost 2; bases outside the gene matches: 7. CDR3 DNA, as far as it was read: TGCAGTGCTAGGAAACCGGGACAGACCTACGAG. Its translation: CSARKPGQTYE. The full CDR3 protein reads CSARKPGQTYEQYF.

With regard to this clone: The read stops 3 residues short of the end of the CDR3; the missing end is completed from the germline J gene. This sequence joins TRBV5-1 and TRBJ2-3; 10 nucleotides line up with TRBD2. This CDR3 is 18 amino acids long. The germline gives CDR1 SGHRS, CDR2 YFSETQ. With 1 base clipped from V and 4 bases from J, the junction kept 12 bases outside the gene matches. The CDR3 DNA, read in part, is TGCGCCAGCAGCTTGCCTAGCGGGGGACGTACCGGGGCAGATACG. It specifies CASSLPSGGRTGADT. The entire CDR3 reads CASSLPSGGRTGADTQYF.

Regarding this clone: The CDR3 goes on 3 residues after the read ends, and that part is filled in from the germline J gene. The chain recombines TRBV7-8 with TRBJ2-4; the D gene is possibly TRBD1 (6 bases). In germline, CDR1 is SGHVS, CDR2 FQNEAQ. The CDR3 spans 17 residues. Trimming stripped 2 bases from V and 0 bases from J, with 14 bases between. Incomplete CDR3 DNA: TGTGCCAGCAGCTTAAAACCTTCAGGGGCAGCCAAAAACATT. This codes for CASSLKPSGAAKNI. The whole CDR3 sequence reads CASSLKPSGAAKNIQYF.

In regard to this clone: The read terminates 3 residues ahead of where the CDR3 ends, so the germline J gene completes it. The chain couples TRBV29-1 to TRBJ1-4; TRBD1 aligns across 8 bases. The junction had 11 bases not matched to a gene; V was cut back by 6 bases and J by 8 bases. Germline assignment: CDR1 SQVTM and CDR2 ANQGSEA. The CDR3 spans 14 residues. CDR3 sequence reads: CSVATTGDTEKLFF. The covered CDR3 bases are TGCAGCGTCGCTACGACAGGGGATACAGAAAAA.

To note about this clone: The CDR3 extends 3 residues past the end of the read, so its final part is completed from the germline J gene. The chain employs TRBV18 and TRBJ2-4, with D possibly being TRBD2 (6 bases). This CDR3 has 13 residues. The germline V gene encodes CDR1 KGHSH and CDR2 LQKENI. CDR3 DNA, as far as it was read: TGTGCCAGCTCACAAATGGAGGACTATGGT. This encodes CASSQMEDYG. In full, the CDR3 is CASSQMEDYGQYF.

Note on this clone: The CDR3 extends 3 residues past the end of the read, so its final part is completed from the germline J gene. The chain uses TRBV6-1 and TRBJ1-1; perhaps TRBD1 as D (5 bases). The germline CDR1 and CDR2 sequences are MNHNS and SASEGT. V was trimmed by 4 bases and J by 3 bases, leaving 9 bases between them. CDR3 length: 13 residues. CDR3 in amino acids: CASSASGDTEAFF. The sequenced part of the CDR3 DNA is TGTGCCAGCAGTGCTTCGGGGGACACTGAA.

Points on this clone: The observed sequence ends 3 residues before the CDR3 terminus, with the missing tail filled in from the germline J gene. The rearrangement joins TRBV12-5 to TRBJ2-7; D is perhaps TRBD2 (6 bases). With 1 base removed from V and 6 bases from J, the gap between germline ends came to 16 bases. The CDR3 is made up of 15 amino acids. CDR1 is LGHNT, CDR2 FRNRAP, per germline. The sequenced CDR3 bases are TGTGCTAGTGGTTTGGGGCGGCGGGATATACTCGAG. Its protein is CASGLGRRDILE. In full, the CDR3 reads CASGLGRRDILEQYF.

About this clone: The read finishes 3 residues shy of the CDR3 end, and the germline J gene is used to complete it. The V and J genes are TRBV7-8 and TRBJ1-2, with D perhaps matching TRBD1 (6 bases). Germline V lookup: CDR1 SGHVS, CDR2 FQNEAQ. There are 15 residues in the CDR3. The CDR3 region is CASTLRRGYSYDYTF. The part of the CDR3 DNA that was read is TGTGCCAGCACCCTCCGGAGGGGGTACTCCTACGAC. The full variable domain, with the rest looked up from reference TRBV7-8 and TRBJ1-2, is GAGVSQSPRYKVAKRGQDVALRCDPISGHVSLFWYQQALGQGPEFLTYFQNEAQLDKSGLPSDRFFAERPEGSVSTLKIQRTQQEDSAVYLCASTLRRGYSYDYTFGSGTRLTVV.

On this clone: The read stops 3 residues short of the end of the CDR3; the missing end is completed from the germline J gene. V and J are TRBV6-2 or TRBV6-3 and TRBJ2-2, with a possible D match to TRBD1 (6 bases). The V end lost 5 bases, the J end lost 4 bases, and 17 bases lay between the germline ends. From germline, CDR1 is MNHEY and CDR2 SVGEGT. The CDR3 length is 16 residues. The CDR3 is CASSPRPTGSTGELFF. The CDR3 bases that were read are TGTGCCAGCAGTCCCCGGCCGACAGGATCCACCGGGGAG.

A remark on this clone: The read halts 3 residues ahead of the CDR3 end, with the missing end drawn from the germline J gene. The chain links TRBV20-1 to TRBJ2-7; 7 nucleotides align to TRBD1. V gave up 4 bases and J gave up 0 bases; unmatched junction bases: 6. Germline lookup yields CDR1 DFQATT and CDR2 SNEGSKA (reference sequence). This CDR3 spans 14 amino acids. The sequenced CDR3 bases are TGCAGTGCTACCGGGACAGTCGCCTCCTACGAG. This encodes CSATGTVASYE. The whole CDR3 sequence is CSATGTVASYEQYF.

A note on this clone: Read coverage stops 3 residues before the CDR3 terminus; the germline J gene supplies the remainder. The V and J genes are TRBV5-1 and TRBJ2-3; D uncertain. The CDR3 contains 14 residues. The germline CDR1 and CDR2 sequences are SGHRS and YFSETQ. Trimming cost V 0 bases and J 2 bases, with 7 bases left between them. CDR3 DNA (partial): TGCGCCAGCAGCTTGGAAGCCTACACAGATACG. This encodes CASSLEAYTDT. The full CDR3 is CASSLEAYTDTQYF.

Regarding this clone: An end of the junction does not agree with germline; a read error may underlie this. With the read ending 3 residues before the CDR3 end, the germline J gene is used to fill in that end. The V and J genes are TRBV18 and TRBJ1-6; D may be TRBD1 (5 bases). Germline V gives CDR1 KGHSH, CDR2 LQKENI. This CDR3 is 15 amino acids long. CDR3 in amino acids: CTSSPPGGRGPPLHF. The sequenced part of the CDR3 DNA is TGTACCAGCTCACCACCGGGAGGAAGGGGTCCACCC.

Details on this clone: The read stops 3 residues short of the end of the CDR3; the missing end is completed from the germline J gene. The V call is TRBV7-6, the J call TRBJ2-5, with a possible D match to TRBD1 (5 bases). This CDR3 is built from 13 residues. Trimming stripped 5 bases from V and 2 bases from J, with 9 bases between. Germline CDR1 is SGHVS and CDR2 is FNYEAQ. CDR3 loop: CASSPGQQETQYF. CDR3 DNA (partial): TGTGCCAGCAGCCCAGGGCAGCAAGAGACC.

About this clone itself: In the same sample, other DNA sequences code for this CDR3. The chain's CDR3 is CASKTGGPTDTQYF. The covered CDR3 bases are TGTGCCAGCAAGACTGGGGGCCCTACAGATACG. J is TRBJ2-3 and V is TRBV6-2 or TRBV6-3; tentatively, D is TRBD1 (6 bases). Coverage ceases 3 residues before the CDR3 finishes, and the germline J gene fills in the end. Germline lookup yields CDR1 MNHEY and CDR2 SVGEGT. This CDR3 has 14 amino acids. V dropped 7 bases and J dropped 3 bases, with 14 bases sitting between them.

With respect to this clone: The CDR3 extends 3 residues past the end of the read, so its final part is completed from the germline J gene. The chain is built from TRBV20-1 and TRBJ2-5; D is undetermined. The CDR3 is made up of 13 amino acids. The germline CDR1 and CDR2 sequences are DFQATT and SNEGSKA (reference sequence). V was trimmed by 5 bases and J by 1 base, leaving 11 bases between them. CDR3 region: CSASRLTQETQYF. CDR3 DNA, as far as it was read: TGCAGTGCTTCTAGGTTAACCCAAGAGACC.

A remark on this clone: The read ends 3 residues early relative to the CDR3; the germline J gene fills the gap. The V and J genes are TRBV7-3 and TRBJ2-2, with 9 positions matching TRBD1. Germline assignment: CDR1 SGHTA and CDR2 FQGTGA. The length of the CDR3 is 15 residues. Losses at the gene ends were 3 bases for V and 5 bases for J; bases not matched to a gene: 4. CDR3 sequence reads: CASSFGDRETGELFF. The sequenced CDR3 bases are TGTGCCAGCAGCTTCGGGGACAGGGAAACCGGGGAG.

Regarding this clone: The DNA ends 3 residues before the CDR3 does, and the rest of the CDR3 is filled in from the germline J gene. The V gene is TRBV2, the J gene TRBJ1-6, with 8 positions matching TRBD1. The length of the CDR3 is 15 residues. Germline V gene sequence: CDR1 SNHLY, CDR2 FYNNEI. V trimming: 6 bases; J trimming: 7 bases; junction bases outside the gene matches: 8. CDR3: CASRGQGARNSPLHF. The CDR3 DNA, read in part, is TGTGCCAGCAGGGGTCAGGGGGCGCGGAATTCACCC.

As for this clone: The read halts 3 residues ahead of the CDR3 end, with the missing end drawn from the germline J gene. The rearrangement links TRBV30 to TRBJ2-4; D ambiguous. Per germline, CDR1 GTSNPN and CDR2 SVGIG (reference sequence). The CDR3 has 14 amino acids. The V end was cut by 3 bases, the J end by 0 bases, with 9 bases between. CDR3 sequence: CAWSAGVAKNIQYF. The CDR3 DNA, read in part, is TGTGCCTGGAGCGCAGGAGTAGCCAAAAACATT.

Notes on this clone: Read coverage stops 3 residues before the CDR3 terminus; the germline J gene supplies the remainder. The V gene is TRBV5-1, the J gene TRBJ2-3, with TRBD2 matching 7 bases. Germline CDR1 is SGHRS and CDR2 is YFSETQ. Germline trimming cut 0 bases from V and 0 bases from J; bases unmatched to any gene: 7. This CDR3 has 17 residues. The DNA read from the CDR3 is TGCGCCAGCAGCTTGGGGGCTAGCGGATTTAGCACAGATACG. It codes for CASSLGASGFSTDT. The CDR3 as a whole reads CASSLGASGFSTDTQYF.

As concerns this clone: The DNA ends 3 residues before the CDR3 does, and the rest of the CDR3 is filled in from the germline J gene. The chain recombines TRBV19 with TRBJ2-7, with D possibly matching TRBD1 (6 bases). There are 14 residues in the CDR3. Trimming shortened V by 7 bases and J by 1 base, and 14 bases separated the two germline ends. Per the germline V gene, CDR1 is LNHDA and CDR2 is SQIVND (reference sequence). Partial CDR3 DNA: TGTGCCAGTAAGGGCAGGGGAATGTCCTACGAG. Its translation is CASKGRGMSYE. The full-length CDR3 reads as CASKGRGMSYEQYF. Supplemented by reference TRBV19 and TRBJ2-7, the full variable domain reads DGGITQSPKYLFRKEGQNVTLSCEQNLNHDAMYWYRQDPGQGLRLIYYSQIVNDFQKGDIAEGYSVSREKKESFPLTVTSAQKNPTAFYLCASKGRGMSYEQYFGPGTRLTVT.

CDR3 sequence: CASSPPRGRAEDYTF. CDR3 bases read: TGTGCCAGCTCACCACCGCGCGGGAGGGCAGAAGAC. The chain employs TRBV18 and TRBJ1-2; no reliable D call. Sequencing ends 3 residues short of the CDR3 end; the germline J gene provides the rest. CDR3 length: 15 residues. Germline-derived CDR1 and CDR2 are KGHSH and LQKENI.

Remarks on this clone: The read ends 3 residues early relative to the CDR3; the germline J gene fills the gap. The J gene is TRBJ1-1, the V gene TRBV11-2; no clear D gene. The V and J ends lost 4 bases and 5 bases respectively, with 11 bases between them. The CDR3 runs 13 residues. CDR1 SGHAT and CDR2 FQNNGV come from the germline V gene. The chain's CDR3 is CASSSPGVTEAFF. The CDR3 DNA, read in part, is TGTGCCAGCAGCTCCCCCGGGGTAACTGAA.

A word on this clone: The observed sequence ends 3 residues before the CDR3 terminus, with the missing tail filled in from the germline J gene. This chain uses TRBV19 with TRBJ2-1, with D unclear. Trimming stripped 3 bases from V and 0 bases from J, with 12 bases between. CDR1 and CDR2 from the germline V gene are LNHDA and SQIVND (reference sequence). The CDR3 has 16 amino acids. CDR3 DNA (partial): TGTGCCAGTAGTATTATGGCAGGCAGCTCCTACAATGAG. Translated: CASSIMAGSSYNE. The entire CDR3 reads CASSIMAGSSYNEQFF.